This T cell receptor beta chain was found in a study of identical twins. This clonotype was observed at least ten times. The CDR3 length is 12 residues. Germline loops: CDR1 MDHEN, CDR2 SYDVKM. Trimming stripped 6 bases from V and 2 bases from J, with 7 bases between. A single record per CDR3 protein comes from TCRdb applying MiXCR to the 5' RACE reads. The data contain 200,000 or so distinct CDR3 sequences, under 10% of them singletons. The data were also submitted as part of a second study, on yellow fever vaccine responses in identical twins.

The sequenced sample consisted of memory (CD45RO+) T cells sorted from blood. The chain employs TRBV28 and TRBJ1-2; D call uncertain. The TCR sequence derives from a woman between 18 and 29 years old in good health. CDR3 in amino acids: CASRLQNYGYTF. The CDR3 nucleotides read TGTGCCAGCAGACTACAAAACTATGGCTACACCTTC.